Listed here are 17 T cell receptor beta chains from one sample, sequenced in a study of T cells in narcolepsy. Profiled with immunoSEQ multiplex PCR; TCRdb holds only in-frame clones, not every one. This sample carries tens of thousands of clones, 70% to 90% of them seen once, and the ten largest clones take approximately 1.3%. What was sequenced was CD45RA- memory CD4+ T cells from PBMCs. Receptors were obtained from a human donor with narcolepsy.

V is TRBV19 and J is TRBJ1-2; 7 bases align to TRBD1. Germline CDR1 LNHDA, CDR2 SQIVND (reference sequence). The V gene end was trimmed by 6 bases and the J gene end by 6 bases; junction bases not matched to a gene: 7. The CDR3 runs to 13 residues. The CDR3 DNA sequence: TGTGCCAGTAGCCGGGGGGACAGCAATGGCTACACCTTC. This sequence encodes CASSRGDSNGYTF.

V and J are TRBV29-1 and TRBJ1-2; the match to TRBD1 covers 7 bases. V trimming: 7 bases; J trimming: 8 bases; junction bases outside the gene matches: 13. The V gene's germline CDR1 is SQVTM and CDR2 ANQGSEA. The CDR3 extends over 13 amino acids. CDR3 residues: CSAHPSTGKGYTF. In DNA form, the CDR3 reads TGCAGCGCACATCCTTCGACAGGGAAGGGCTACACCTTC.

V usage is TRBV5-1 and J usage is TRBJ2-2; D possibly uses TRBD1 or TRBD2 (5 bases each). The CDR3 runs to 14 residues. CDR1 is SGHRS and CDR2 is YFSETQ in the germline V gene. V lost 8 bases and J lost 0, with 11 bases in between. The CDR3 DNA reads TGCGCCAGTACCGGGACGGCGAACACCGGGGAGCTGTTTTTT. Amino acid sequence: CASTGTANTGELFF.

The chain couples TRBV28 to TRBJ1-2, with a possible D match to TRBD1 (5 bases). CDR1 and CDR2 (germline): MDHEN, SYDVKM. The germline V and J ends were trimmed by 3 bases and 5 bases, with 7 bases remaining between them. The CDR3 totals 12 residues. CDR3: CASSFQGYGYTF. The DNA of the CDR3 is TGTGCCAGCAGTTTCCAGGGTTATGGCTACACCTTC.

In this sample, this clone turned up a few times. The CDR3, as DNA: TGTGCCAGCCCCGGGACAGCAAACACCGGGGAGCTGTTTTTT. Residues: CASPGTANTGELFF. The chain has TRBV6-1 and TRBJ2-2; 7 bases map to TRBD1. The CDR3 has 14 residues. V lost 8 bases, J lost 2 bases, and 5 bases stayed unmatched. The germline V gene has CDR1 MNHNS and CDR2 SASEGT.

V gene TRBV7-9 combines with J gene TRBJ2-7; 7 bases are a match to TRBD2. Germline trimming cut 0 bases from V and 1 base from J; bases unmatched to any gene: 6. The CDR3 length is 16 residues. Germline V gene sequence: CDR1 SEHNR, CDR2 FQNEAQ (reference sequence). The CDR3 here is CASSLAGPSGSYEQYF. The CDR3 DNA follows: TGTGCCAGCAGCTTAGCGGGTCCTAGCGGATCCTACGAGCAGTACTTC.

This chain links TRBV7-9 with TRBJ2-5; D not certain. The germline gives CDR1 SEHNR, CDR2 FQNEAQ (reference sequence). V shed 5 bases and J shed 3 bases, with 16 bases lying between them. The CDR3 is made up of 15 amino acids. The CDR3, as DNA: TGTGCCAGCAGCCCACCTTGGGTCCAAGAAGAGACCCAGTACTTC. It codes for CASSPPWVQEETQYF. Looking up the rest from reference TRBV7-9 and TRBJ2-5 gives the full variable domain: DTGVSQNPRHKITKRGQNVTFRCDPISEHNRLYWYRQTLGQGPEFLTYFQNEAQLEKSRLLSDRFSAERPKGSFSTLEIQRTEQGDSAMYLCASSPPWVQEETQYFGPGTRLLVL.

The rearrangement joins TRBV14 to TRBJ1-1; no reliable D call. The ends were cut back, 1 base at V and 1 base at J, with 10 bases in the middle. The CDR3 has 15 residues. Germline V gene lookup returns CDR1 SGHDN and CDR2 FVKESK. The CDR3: CASSQGWSSNTEAFF. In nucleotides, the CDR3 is TGTGCCAGCAGCCAAGGTTGGAGCTCGAACACTGAAGCTTTCTTT.

The CDR3 DNA reads TGTGCCAGCAGCTTAGGTCGTTGGGGGGATACGCAGTATTTT. Residues: CASSLGRWGDTQYF. This rearrangement joins TRBV11-2 to TRBJ2-3, with D perhaps TRBD1 or TRBD2 (5 bases each). V lost 1 base to trimming and J lost 6 bases, with 11 bases between them. The germline CDR1 and CDR2 sequences are SGHAT and FQNNGV. This CDR3 has 14 residues.

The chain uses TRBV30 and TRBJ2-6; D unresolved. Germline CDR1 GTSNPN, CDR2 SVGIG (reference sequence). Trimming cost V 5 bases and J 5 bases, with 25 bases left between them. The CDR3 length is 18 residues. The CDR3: CAWRKQRYKQSRANVLTF. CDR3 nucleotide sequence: TGTGCCTGGCGTAAACAGCGTTATAAACAAAGTCGGGCCAACGTCCTGACTTTC.

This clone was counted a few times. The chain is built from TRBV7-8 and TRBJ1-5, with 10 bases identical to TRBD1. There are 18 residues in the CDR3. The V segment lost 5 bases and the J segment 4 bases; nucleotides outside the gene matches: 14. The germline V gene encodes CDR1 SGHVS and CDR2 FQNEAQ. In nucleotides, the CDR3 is TGTGCCAGCAGCCACCGGGGGGGACAGGGGAGAGGAAATCAGCCCCAGCATTTT. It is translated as CASSHRGGQGRGNQPQHF.

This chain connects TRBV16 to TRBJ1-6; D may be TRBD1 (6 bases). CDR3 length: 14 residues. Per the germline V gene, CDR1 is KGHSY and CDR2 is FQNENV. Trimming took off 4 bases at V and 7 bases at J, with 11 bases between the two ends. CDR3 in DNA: TGTGCCAGCAGCCGGGGGCAGGGAAATTCACCCCTCCACTTT. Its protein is CASSRGQGNSPLHF. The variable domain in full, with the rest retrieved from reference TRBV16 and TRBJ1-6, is GEEVAQTPKHLVRGEGQKAKLYCAPIKGHSYVFWYQQVLKNEFKFLISFQNENVFDETGMPKERFSAKCLPNSPCSLEIQATKLEDSAVYFCASSRGQGNSPLHFGNGTRLTVT.

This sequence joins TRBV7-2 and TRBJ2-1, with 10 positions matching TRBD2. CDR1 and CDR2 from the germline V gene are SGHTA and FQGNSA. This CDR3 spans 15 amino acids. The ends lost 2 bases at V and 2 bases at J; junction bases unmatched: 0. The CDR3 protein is CASSLTSGTYNEQFF. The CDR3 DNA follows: TGTGCCAGCAGCTTAACTAGCGGGACCTACAATGAGCAGTTCTTC.

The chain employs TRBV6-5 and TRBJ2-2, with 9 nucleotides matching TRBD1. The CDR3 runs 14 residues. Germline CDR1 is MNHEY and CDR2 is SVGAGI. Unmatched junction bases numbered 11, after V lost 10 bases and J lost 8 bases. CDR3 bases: TGTGCCATCGGGACAGGGATTTTTGCGGGGGAGCTGTTTTTT. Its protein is CAIGTGIFAGELFF.

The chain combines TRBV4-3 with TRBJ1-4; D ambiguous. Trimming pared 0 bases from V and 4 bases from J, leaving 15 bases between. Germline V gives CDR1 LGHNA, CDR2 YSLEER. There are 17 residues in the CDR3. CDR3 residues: CASSQDRRSHGNEKLFF. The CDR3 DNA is TGCGCCAGCAGCCAAGATCGAAGATCCCATGGTAATGAAAAACTGTTTTTT.

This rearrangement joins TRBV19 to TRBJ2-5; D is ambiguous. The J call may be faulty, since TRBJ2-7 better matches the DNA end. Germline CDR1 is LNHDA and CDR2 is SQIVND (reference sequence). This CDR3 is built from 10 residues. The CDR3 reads CASSINEQYF. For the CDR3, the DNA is TGTGCCAGTAGTATCAACGAGCAGTACTTC.

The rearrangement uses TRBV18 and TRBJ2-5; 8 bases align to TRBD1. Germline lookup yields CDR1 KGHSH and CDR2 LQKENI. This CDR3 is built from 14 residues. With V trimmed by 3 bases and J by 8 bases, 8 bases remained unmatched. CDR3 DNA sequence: TGTGCCAGCTCACCCCCCGGGACAGGACTCACCCAGTACTTC. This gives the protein CASSPPGTGLTQYF.